This T cell receptor beta chain was identified during a study of blood T cell repertoires in COVID-19. V lost 3 bases and J 4 bases, leaving 9 bases between the germline ends. The CDR3 is 14 amino acids. Germline V gene data show CDR1 as SEHNR and CDR2 as FQNEAQ (reference sequence). Participant ages covered about 18 to 90 years across approximately 25 US areas. Assignments of participants to cohorts depended upon their own reported clinical history. Per the original methods: Cell counts per sample came from amplifying reference gene primers. Here immunoSEQ multiplex PCR was the method, and the copy in TCRdb shows in-frame clones only, minus some. V and J calls and clone size are given by that table; D and trimming were obtained from the DNA. The sample contains a few hundred thousand clones, 86% of which appear only once.

V usage is TRBV7-9 and J usage is TRBJ1-4; D might be TRBD1 (6 bases). Sequenced sample: PBMCs or T cells enriched from blood (not recorded which). The source of this sequence is a woman in her thirties or forties with acute COVID-19. In DNA form, the CDR3 reads TGTGCCAGCAGCTTTGAAGGGGGTAATGAAAAACTGTTTTTT. This gives the protein CASSFEGGNEKLFF.